The T cell receptor (beta chain) described here comes from a study of cytomegalovirus exposure and HLA in healthy donors. Study results and caveats: The authors reported that TCR beta sequences could predict HLA-A and HLA-B alleles. These predictions were accurate for most subjects in the first cohort. Trimming of TCR beta V- and J-genes showed a link, identified in a later analysis, to a missense DCLRE1C variant. Later work associated approximately 17,000 TCR beta sequences with HLA alleles at 0.05 false discovery rate.

In the PCR, 60 Vbeta and 13 Jbeta primers were used. Authors' data handling: The count from a later analysis was about 80 million unique TCR beta chains, some 10 million of them shared. Sequencing was performed with immunoSEQ multiplex PCR; in TCRdb, only in-frame clones are kept and a portion is missing. V and J calls and clone size are those listed in that table; D and trimming were worked out from the DNA. The table for this sample gives about 210,000 clones. Concerning this clone: Its antigen is still unknown.

The germline gives CDR1 SGDLS, CDR2 YYNGEE. The V end lost 4 bases, the J end lost 5 bases, and 15 bases lay between the germline ends. The CDR3 contains 14 residues. The material sequenced was PBMCs. The chain is built from TRBV9 and TRBJ1-2; D may be TRBD1 (6 bases). The sequence was collected from a woman in her thirties in good health and CMV-seropositive. The CDR3 sequence is CASSITPGEYGYTF. CDR3 nucleotides: TGTGCCAGCAGCATCACCCCAGGGGAATATGGCTACACCTTC.